One sample yielded the 27 T cell receptor beta chains listed below, sequenced in a study of blood T cell repertoires in COVID-19. Assay: immunoSEQ multiplex PCR; the TCRdb copy retains only in-frame clones and omits some. The repertoire holds under 85,000 clones, with over 70% as singletons. Sequencing input: peripheral blood. These receptors all come from an elderly man with active or convalescent COVID-19.

J is TRBJ1-6 and V is TRBV11-1; D unresolved. V lost 5 bases and J lost 2, with 7 bases in between. This CDR3 has 14 residues. Germline V CDR1 and CDR2: SGHAT, FQDESV (reference sequence). Written as DNA, the CDR3 is TGTGCCAGCAGCGAGGGCCCCTATAATTCACCCCTCCACTTT. Its protein product is CASSEGPYNSPLHF.

The sample holds one count of this clone. The chain links TRBV6-4 to TRBJ2-5; D may be TRBD1 (5 bases). The CDR3 is 14 amino acids. CDR1 MRHNA and CDR2 SNTAGT come from the germline V gene. The ends were cut back, 1 base at V and 2 bases at J, with 8 bases in the middle. The CDR3 here is CASSDFQGQETQYF. The CDR3 nucleotides are TGTGCCAGCAGTGACTTCCAGGGACAAGAGACCCAGTACTTC.

Notes on this clone: This specimen includes other DNA sequences encoding the same CDR3. V gene TRBV29-1 combines with J gene TRBJ2-3; 8 nucleotides align to TRBD1. The CDR3 spans 14 residues. Unmatched junction bases numbered 2, after V lost 1 base and J lost 2 bases. Germline-derived CDR1 and CDR2 are SQVTM and ANQGSEA. Written as DNA, the CDR3 is TGCAGCGTTGAAGGACAGGGGTACACAGATACGCAGTATTTT. Its protein product is CSVEGQGYTDTQYF.

About this clone: Since the CDR3 does not end with the conserved phenylalanine or tryptophan, this likely comes from a read error. No DNA is shown, since the ends of the CDR3 on it are uncertain; the CDR3 is the one TCRdb lists. V gene TRBV5-6 combines with J gene TRBJ2-4; the D call of TRBD1 is as the table states it, not checked on the DNA. The CDR3 is 12 amino acids in total, end residues counted. The germline gives CDR1 SGHDT, CDR2 YYEEEE. The CDR3 loop reads CASSPQGLPMSL.

V gene TRBV4-1 combines with J gene TRBJ2-2; no definite D call. The CDR3 runs 15 residues. Germline CDR1 is MGHRA and CDR2 is YSYEKL. Deletions cut 3 bases from V and 7 bases from J, with 15 bases between. CDR3: CASSQPGSPRGELFF. The CDR3 DNA follows: TGCGCCAGCAGCCAGCCAGGATCCCCACGCGGGGAGCTGTTTTTT.

This chain uses TRBV28 with TRBJ2-3, with 9 positions matching TRBD2. This CDR3 has 14 amino acids. The J segment lost 3 bases and the V segment lost 6 bases, leaving 4 bases of the junction unmatched. Germline lookup yields CDR1 MDHEN and CDR2 SYDVKM. The CDR3 DNA sequence: TGTGCCAGCAGCCCTAGCGGGAAGACAGATACGCAGTATTTT. This encodes CASSPSGKTDTQYF.

This chain uses TRBV30 with TRBJ1-1, with TRBD1 identical over 7 bases. V gave up 3 bases and J gave up 4 bases; unmatched junction bases: 8. CDR1 GTSNPN and CDR2 SVGIG come from the germline V gene (reference sequence). This CDR3 is built from 14 residues. This CDR3 is CAWRTKGASTEAFF. CDR3 nucleotide sequence: TGTGCCTGGAGGACGAAGGGGGCGAGCACTGAAGCTTTCTTT.

The chain links TRBV5-6 to TRBJ1-6; perhaps TRBD1 as D (6 bases). CDR1 SGHDT and CDR2 YYEEEE come from the germline V gene. The CDR3 contains 14 residues. The V gene lost 4 bases and the J gene lost 6 bases, with 11 bases spanning the gap. CDR3 region: CASSVQGINSPLHF. The DNA of the CDR3 is TGTGCCAGCAGCGTACAGGGCATTAATTCACCCCTCCACTTT.

The sample holds one count of this clone. The V and J genes are TRBV7-9 and TRBJ2-3; 9 bases fit TRBD2. Germline-derived CDR1 and CDR2 are SEHNR and FQNEAQ (reference sequence). The trim removed 4 bases at V and 5 bases at J, leaving 10 bases unmatched. This CDR3 contains 16 residues. The CDR3 nucleotides are TGTGCCAGCAGCTCCCTGGGCGGGAGGGGAGGAGATACGCAGTATTTT. This translates into CASSSLGGRGGDTQYF.

J is TRBJ2-3 and V is TRBV2; TRBD1 might be the D (6 bases). Germline CDR1 SNHLY, CDR2 FYNNEI. This CDR3 is built from 14 residues. Trimming stripped 8 bases from V and 0 bases from J, with 12 bases between. The CDR3 DNA reads as TGTGCCAGCGTGGGGACACTAAGCACAGATACGCAGTATTTT. Its protein is CASVGTLSTDTQYF.

This sequence joins TRBV7-8 and TRBJ2-1, with D perhaps matching TRBD2 (6 bases). Trimming took off 3 bases at V and 7 bases at J, with 19 bases between the two ends. The CDR3 has 16 residues. CDR1 and CDR2 (germline): SGHVS, FQNEAQ. The DNA for the CDR3 is TGTGCCAGCAGCTTGCGCGACAGCCCGGCGGGAAATGAGCAGTTCTTC. Translation: CASSLRDSPAGNEQFF. The full variable domain, its missing parts supplied by reference TRBV7-8 and TRBJ2-1, is GAGVSQSPRYKVAKRGQDVALRCDPISGHVSLFWYQQALGQGPEFLTYFQNEAQLDKSGLPSDRFFAERPEGSVSTLKIQRTQQEDSAVYLCASSLRDSPAGNEQFFGPGTRLTVL.

This rearrangement joins TRBV19 to TRBJ1-2; D is perhaps TRBD1 (6 bases). With 5 bases removed from V and 4 bases from J, the gap between germline ends came to 20 bases. Germline CDR1 reads LNHDA; CDR2 reads SQIVND (reference sequence). The CDR3 extends over 16 amino acids. The CDR3 spells CASSAAPQGETYGYTF. DNA of the CDR3: TGTGCCAGTAGTGCCGCTCCACAGGGAGAGACCTATGGCTACACCTTC.

This sequence joins TRBV7-2 and TRBJ1-2; the D is unclear. Germline V lookup: CDR1 SGHTA, CDR2 FQGNSA. The CDR3 consists of 16 residues. V was cut by 5 bases and J by 4 bases, with 20 bases left in between. The DNA of the CDR3 is TGTGCCAGCAGCCTTGGCCGTACAGAATACCCCTATGGCTACACCTTC. Protein product: CASSLGRTEYPYGYTF.

Notes on this clone: In the same sample, other DNA sequences code for this CDR3. This chain connects TRBV3-1 (or the pseudogene TRBV3-2) to TRBJ1-1, with D unclear. The germline V gene encodes CDR1 LGHDT and CDR2 YNNKEL (reference sequence). The CDR3 has 13 residues. Trimming cost V 3 bases and J 1 base, with 6 bases left between them. The CDR3 bases are TGTGCCAGCAGCCAGGGAGGGAACACTGAAGCTTTCTTT. Its protein is CASSQGGNTEAFF.

The rearrangement joins TRBV7-8 to TRBJ2-7, with 11 bases fitting TRBD1. Germline CDR1 reads SGHVS; CDR2 reads FQNEAQ. Germline trimming cut 1 base from V and 6 bases from J; bases unmatched to any gene: 14. The CDR3 sequence is 18 residues long. The CDR3 sequence is CASSLVSGSGQGEVEQYF. The CDR3 DNA is TGTGCCAGCAGCTTAGTATCAGGATCGGGACAGGGGGAGGTCGAGCAGTACTTC.

V gene TRBV19 combines with J gene TRBJ1-2; 8 nucleotides match TRBD1. V lost 3 bases to trimming and J lost 1 base; unmatched junction nucleotides: 4. There are 15 residues in the CDR3. Germline loops: CDR1 LNHDA, CDR2 SQIVND (reference sequence). The CDR3 region is CASSMRTGSNYGYTF. CDR3 coding DNA: TGTGCCAGTAGTATGAGGACAGGGAGTAACTATGGCTACACCTTC.

This CDR3 reads CAWRVAKGHGELFF. The CDR3 DNA is TGTGCCTGGAGAGTAGCCAAAGGACACGGGGAGCTGTTTTTT. The V and J genes are TRBV30 and TRBJ2-2; D is possibly TRBD1 (5 bases). The germline V gene encodes CDR1 GTSNPN and CDR2 SVGIG (reference sequence). Trimming stripped 3 bases from V and 7 bases from J, with 15 bases between. There are 14 residues in the CDR3.

The rearrangement uses TRBV15 and TRBJ2-7; 8 bases agree with TRBD2. CDR1 is LNHNV, CDR2 YYDKDF, per germline (reference sequence). The ends lost 4 bases at V and 7 bases at J; junction bases unmatched: 12. The CDR3 runs 15 residues. CDR3 nucleotide sequence: TGTGCCACCAGCATTAGCGGGACCTGGACGAAGGAGCAGTACTTC. Translating it yields CATSISGTWTKEQYF.

The chain is built from TRBV28 and TRBJ2-7, with TRBD1 identical over 7 bases. The trim removed 7 bases at V and 3 bases at J, leaving 15 bases unmatched. CDR3 length: 16 amino acids. Germline CDR1 and CDR2: MDHEN and SYDVKM. CDR3 residues: CASTPFRDRIYYEQYF. DNA of the CDR3: TGTGCCAGCACCCCATTCCGGGACAGAATTTACTACGAGCAGTACTTC.

The chain uses TRBV6-5 and TRBJ2-7, with TRBD2 identical over 11 bases. Trimming cost V 4 bases and J 0 bases; bases outside gene matches: 2. Germline V lookup: CDR1 MNHEY, CDR2 SVGAGI. CDR3 length equals 15 residues. Here the CDR3 reads CASSSTSGSSYEQYF. Here the CDR3 DNA reads TGTGCCAGCAGTTCTACTAGCGGGAGCTCCTACGAGCAGTACTTC.

This sequence joins TRBV5-1 and TRBJ1-2; 7 bases are a match to TRBD1. CDR1 is SGHRS and CDR2 is YFSETQ in the germline V gene. The J segment lost 2 bases and the V segment lost 4 bases, leaving 2 bases of the junction unmatched. The CDR3 extends over 13 amino acids. The CDR3 DNA is TGCGCCAGCAGCATGGGACAGAACTATGGCTACACCTTC. This codes for CASSMGQNYGYTF.

This chain uses TRBV3-1 (or the pseudogene TRBV3-2) with TRBJ2-1; TRBD1 matches 7 bases. The trim removed 1 base at V and 7 bases at J, leaving 4 bases unmatched. This CDR3 is built from 14 residues. Germline V CDR1 and CDR2: LGHDT, YNNKEL (reference sequence). The CDR3 spells CASSQGQQGNEQFF. The CDR3 bases are TGTGCCAGCAGCCAAGGTCAACAGGGGAATGAGCAGTTCTTC.

The chain couples TRBV11-2 to TRBJ2-3; 9 nucleotides match TRBD1. Trimming removed 3 bases from V and 4 bases from J; junction bases left unmatched: 5. Germline CDR1 is SGHAT and CDR2 is FQNNGV. CDR3 length: 15 residues. The CDR3 nucleotides read TGTGCCAGCAGCTTCGGCGGACAGGGGCCAGATACGCAGTATTTT. It translates to CASSFGGQGPDTQYF.

The V gene is TRBV2, the J gene TRBJ2-5, with 8 nucleotides matching TRBD1. Germline CDR1 SNHLY, CDR2 FYNNEI. J gave up 4 bases and V 10 bases, and 8 bases lay outside the gene matches. The CDR3 length is 13 residues. This chain's CDR3 is CATQDRAGETQYF. CDR3 in DNA: TGTGCCACTCAGGACAGGGCGGGAGAGACCCAGTACTTC. Drawing the rest from reference TRBV2 and TRBJ2-5, the complete variable domain is EPEVTQTPSHQVTQMGQEVILRCVPISNHLYFYWYRQILGQKVEFLVSFYNNEISEKSEIFDDQFSVERPDGSNFTLKIRSTKLEDSAMYFCATQDRAGETQYFGPGTRLLVL.

J is TRBJ1-1 and V is TRBV18; tentative D call: TRBD1 (5 bases). This CDR3 comprises 14 residues. Germline V gene data show CDR1 as KGHSH and CDR2 as LQKENI. Deletions cut 3 bases from V and 1 base from J, with 9 bases between. Written as DNA, the CDR3 is TGTGCCAGCTCACCTAGTAGGGGGAACACTGAAGCTTTCTTT. Translated: CASSPSRGNTEAFF. Full variable domain (outside the CDR3, taken from reference TRBV18 and TRBJ1-1): NAGVMQNPRHLVRRRGQEARLRCSPMKGHSHVYWYRQLPEEGLKFMVYLQKENIIDESGMPKERFSAEFPKEGPSILRIQQVVRGDSAAYFCASSPSRGNTEAFFGQGTRLTVV.

The V gene is TRBV7-2, the J gene TRBJ1-5, with D uncertain. The CDR3 runs 15 residues. CDR1 and CDR2 from the germline V gene are SGHTA and FQGNSA. Between the trimmed V and J ends, which lost 2 bases and 0 bases, there was a span of 8 bases. The CDR3 is CASSLSGHSNQPQHF. DNA of the CDR3: TGTGCCAGCAGCTTAAGCGGCCATAGCAATCAGCCCCAGCATTTT. The variable domain in full, with the rest retrieved from reference TRBV7-2 and TRBJ1-5, is GAGVSQSPSNKVTEKGKDVELRCDPISGHTALYWYRQSLGQGLEFLIYFQGNSAPDKSGLPSDRFSAERTGGSVSTLTIQRTQQEDSAVYLCASSLSGHSNQPQHFGDGTRLSIL.

This chain joins TRBV2 and TRBJ1-2, with 9 bases aligning to TRBD1. The germline CDR1 and CDR2 sequences are SNHLY and FYNNEI. V was clipped by 6 bases and J by 8 bases; unmatched bases: 7. This CDR3 comprises 13 residues. Here the CDR3 DNA reads TGTGCCAGCAGGGCCCGGGACAGGGACGGCTACACCTTC. Translated, it gives CASRARDRDGYTF.